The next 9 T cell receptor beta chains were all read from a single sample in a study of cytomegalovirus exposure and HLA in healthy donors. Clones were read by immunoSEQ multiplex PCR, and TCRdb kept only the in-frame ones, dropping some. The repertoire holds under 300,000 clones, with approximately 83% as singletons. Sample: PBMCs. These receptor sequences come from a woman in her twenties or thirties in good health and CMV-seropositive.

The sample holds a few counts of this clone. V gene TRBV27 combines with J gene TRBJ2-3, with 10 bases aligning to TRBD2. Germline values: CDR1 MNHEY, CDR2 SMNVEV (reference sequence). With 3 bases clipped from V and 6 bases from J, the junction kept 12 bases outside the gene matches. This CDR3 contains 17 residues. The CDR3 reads CASSLLAGVKMVDTQYF. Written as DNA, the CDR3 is TGTGCCAGCAGTTTGCTAGCGGGAGTGAAGATGGTGGATACGCAGTATTTT.

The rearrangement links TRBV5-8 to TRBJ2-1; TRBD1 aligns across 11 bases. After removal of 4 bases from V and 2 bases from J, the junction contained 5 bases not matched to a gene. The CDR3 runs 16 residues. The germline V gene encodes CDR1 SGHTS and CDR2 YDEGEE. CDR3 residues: CASSQGTGGTYNEQFF. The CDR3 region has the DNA TGTGCCAGCAGCCAGGGGACAGGGGGTACCTACAATGAGCAGTTCTTC. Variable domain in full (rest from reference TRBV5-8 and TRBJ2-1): EAGVTQSPTHLIKTRGQQATLRCSPISGHTSVYWYQQALGLGLQFLLWYDEGEERNRGNFPPRFSGRQFPNYSSELNVNALELEDSALYLCASSQGTGGTYNEQFFGPGTRLTVL.

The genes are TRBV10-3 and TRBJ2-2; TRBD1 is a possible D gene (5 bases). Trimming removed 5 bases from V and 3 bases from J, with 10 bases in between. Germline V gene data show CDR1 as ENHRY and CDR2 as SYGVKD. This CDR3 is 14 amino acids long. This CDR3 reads CAISSQADTGELFF. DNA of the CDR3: TGTGCCATCAGTTCACAGGCAGACACCGGGGAGCTGTTTTTT.

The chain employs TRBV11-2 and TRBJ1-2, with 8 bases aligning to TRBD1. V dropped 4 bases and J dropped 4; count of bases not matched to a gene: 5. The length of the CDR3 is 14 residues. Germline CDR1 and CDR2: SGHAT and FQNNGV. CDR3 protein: CASSYGTGAYGYTF. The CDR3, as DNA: TGTGCCAGCAGCTACGGGACAGGAGCCTATGGCTACACCTTC.

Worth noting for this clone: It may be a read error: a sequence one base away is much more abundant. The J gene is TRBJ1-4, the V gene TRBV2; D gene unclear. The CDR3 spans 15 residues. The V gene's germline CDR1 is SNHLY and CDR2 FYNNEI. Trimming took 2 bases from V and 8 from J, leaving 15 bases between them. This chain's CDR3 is CASSERGPENEKLFF. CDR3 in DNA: TGTGCCAGCAGTGAAAGAGGCCCGGAAAACGAAAAACTGTTTTTT.

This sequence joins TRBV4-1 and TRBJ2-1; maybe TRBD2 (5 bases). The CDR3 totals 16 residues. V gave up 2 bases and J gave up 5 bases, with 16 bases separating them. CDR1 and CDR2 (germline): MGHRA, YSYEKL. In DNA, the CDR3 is TGCGCCAGCAGCCAATCGACACCGGGGAACAACAATGAGCAGTTCTTC. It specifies CASSQSTPGNNNEQFF.

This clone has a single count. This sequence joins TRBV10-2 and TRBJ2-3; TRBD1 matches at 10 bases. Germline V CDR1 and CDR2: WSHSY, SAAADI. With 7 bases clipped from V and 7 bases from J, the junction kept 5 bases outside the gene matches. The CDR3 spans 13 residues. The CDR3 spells CASTGQGVYTQYF. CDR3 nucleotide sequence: TGCGCCAGCACCGGACAGGGGGTGTATACGCAGTATTTT.

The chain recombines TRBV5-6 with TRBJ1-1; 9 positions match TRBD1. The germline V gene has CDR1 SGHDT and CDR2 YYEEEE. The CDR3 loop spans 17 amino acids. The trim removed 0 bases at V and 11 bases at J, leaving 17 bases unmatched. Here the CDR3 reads CASSLGGTSDRGIGAFF. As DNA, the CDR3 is TGTGCCAGCAGCTTGGGGGGTACCAGTGACAGGGGGATCGGTGCTTTCTTT.

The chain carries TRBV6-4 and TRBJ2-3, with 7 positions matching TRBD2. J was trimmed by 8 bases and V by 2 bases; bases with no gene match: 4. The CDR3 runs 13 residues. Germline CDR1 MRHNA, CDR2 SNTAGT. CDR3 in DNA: TGTGCCAGCAGTGACCGCGGGGGAGGTACGCAGTATTTT. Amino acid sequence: CASSDRGGGTQYF.